These 14 T cell receptor beta chains were sequenced from one sample in a study of blood T cell repertoires in COVID-19. Profiling relied on immunoSEQ multiplex PCR, and the TCRdb table lists in-frame clones only, not all of them. Among more than 70,000 clones listed, about 89% were seen once. The sample comprised peripheral blood. These receptors all come from a man in his fifties or sixties with acute or convalescent COVID-19.

The chain has TRBV3-1 (or the pseudogene TRBV3-2) and TRBJ2-3; D gene uncertain. Looked up from germline, CDR1 is LGHDT and CDR2 is YNNKEL (reference sequence). V was cut by 0 bases and J by 0 bases, with 7 bases left in between. There are 15 residues in the CDR3. CDR3 sequence reads: CASSQELRSTDTQYF. The CDR3 DNA is TGTGCCAGCAGCCAAGAACTGAGGAGCACAGATACGCAGTATTTT.

J is TRBJ1-5 and V is TRBV4-2; 7 positions match TRBD1. This CDR3 region has 15 residues. The V and J ends lost 3 bases and 0 bases, in that order; junction bases with no gene match: 2. Per the germline V gene, CDR1 is LGHNA and CDR2 is YNFKEQ. The CDR3 protein is CASSHDRDSNQPQHF. In nucleotides, the CDR3 is TGTGCCAGCAGCCACGACAGGGATAGCAATCAGCCCCAGCATTTT.

This clone was counted once. This chain uses TRBV5-5 with TRBJ2-7; 9 nucleotides align to TRBD1. The germline V gene has CDR1 SGHKS and CDR2 YYEKEE (reference sequence). The junction had 8 bases not matched to a gene; V was cut back by 4 bases and J by 6 bases. This CDR3 spans 14 amino acids. The CDR3 DNA reads as TGTGCCAGCAGCAATGGGACAGGGCTTCGCGAGCAGTACGTC. It yields the protein CASSNGTGLREQYV.

A single count supports this clone. The genes are TRBV4-2 and TRBJ1-3, with 9 bases lining up with TRBD1. V shed 4 bases and J 2 bases; nucleotides not matched to a gene: 9. Looked up from germline, CDR1 is LGHNA and CDR2 is YNFKEQ. The CDR3 runs 17 residues. CDR3 in amino acids: CASSLNRGTGPGNTIYF. CDR3 coding DNA: TGTGCCAGCAGCCTCAACCGCGGGACAGGGCCTGGAAACACCATATATTTT.

V and J are TRBV2 and TRBJ1-2; tentative D call: TRBD1 (5 bases). The germline V and J ends were trimmed by 8 bases and 2 bases, with 18 bases remaining between them. The CDR3 sequence is 15 residues long. Germline V gives CDR1 SNHLY, CDR2 FYNNEI. CDR3 sequence: CASDSHRIANYGYTF. The CDR3 nucleotides read TGTGCCAGCGACTCACACAGGATCGCCAACTATGGCTACACCTTC.

The chain recombines TRBV28 with TRBJ1-2; D perhaps matches TRBD1 (5 bases). The CDR3 is made up of 14 amino acids. Deletions cut 3 bases from V and 4 bases from J, with 12 bases between. Germline loops: CDR1 MDHEN, CDR2 SYDVKM. The CDR3 sequence is CASSFRAQAYGYTF. CDR3 nucleotides: TGTGCCAGCAGTTTTAGGGCACAGGCCTATGGCTACACCTTC.

The rearrangement joins TRBV6-1 to TRBJ1-5; D uncertain. V was clipped by 1 base and J by 2 bases, with 6 bases between them. Germline V gene lookup returns CDR1 MNHNS and CDR2 SASEGT. This CDR3 has 14 residues. DNA for the CDR3: TGTGCCAGCAGTGAAGGTCCTGGCAATCAGCCCCAGCATTTT. This sequence encodes CASSEGPGNQPQHF.

Written as DNA, the CDR3 is TGTGCCAGCAGCTTACGTCCCAGGGGGGACACCGGGGAGCTGTTTTTT. Translation: CASSLRPRGDTGELFF. The chain couples TRBV7-2 to TRBJ2-2; D possibly corresponds to TRBD1 (7 bases). The CDR3 spans 16 residues. Trimming pared 2 bases from V and 3 bases from J, leaving 13 bases between. Per the germline V gene, CDR1 is SGHTA and CDR2 is FQGNSA.

The V and J genes are TRBV6-5 and TRBJ1-6; D possibly corresponds to TRBD1 (5 bases). The CDR3 covers 13 residues. Germline CDR1 reads MNHEY; CDR2 reads SVGAGI. V was cut by 7 bases and J by 7 bases, with 11 bases left in between. CDR3 DNA sequence: TGTGCCAGCACCACGACAGTAAATTCACCCCTCCACTTT. Its protein product is CASTTTVNSPLHF.

This chain joins TRBV4-2 and TRBJ1-2, with D maybe TRBD1 (6 bases). Germline assignment: CDR1 LGHNA and CDR2 YNFKEQ. The V end was cut by 6 bases, the J end by 3 bases, with 17 bases between. This CDR3 is built from 15 residues. Here the CDR3 DNA reads TGTGCCAGCAGGATTGGCGGACAGTCAGACTATGGCTACACCTTC. As protein: CASRIGGQSDYGYTF.

The J gene is TRBJ2-5, the V gene TRBV27; TRBD2 matches at 13 bases. The J segment lost 0 bases and the V segment lost 6 bases, leaving 10 bases of the junction unmatched. This CDR3 spans 18 amino acids. Germline CDR1 reads MNHEY; CDR2 reads SMNVEV (reference sequence). The CDR3 protein is CASRGLAGETAYQETQYF. CDR3 nucleotides: TGTGCCAGCAGAGGACTAGCGGGGGAGACAGCGTACCAAGAGACCCAGTACTTC.

The chain joins TRBV19 to TRBJ2-3; 16 bases agree with TRBD2. Germline CDR1 LNHDA, CDR2 SQIVND (reference sequence). The V segment lost 5 bases and the J segment 7 bases; nucleotides outside the gene matches: 6. This CDR3 spans 16 amino acids. As DNA, the CDR3 is TGTGCCAGTAGTGCCCAGGGACTAGCGGGGGGGCATACGCAGTATTTT. It codes for CASSAQGLAGGHTQYF. Together with reference TRBV19 and TRBJ2-3, the CDR3 gives the full variable domain: DGGITQSPKYLFRKEGQNVTLSCEQNLNHDAMYWYRQDPGQGLRLIYYSQIVNDFQKGDIAEGYSVSREKKESFPLTVTSAQKNPTAFYLCASSAQGLAGGHTQYFGPGTRLTVL.

This rearrangement joins TRBV6-5 to TRBJ2-7, with 7 nucleotides matching TRBD1. This CDR3 is 14 amino acids long. Germline V gene lookup returns CDR1 MNHEY and CDR2 SVGAGI. Trimming cost V 5 bases and J 7 bases; bases outside gene matches: 11. The CDR3 loop reads CASSTSTGFMEQYF. In DNA form, the CDR3 reads TGTGCCAGCAGTACCTCGACAGGGTTTATGGAGCAGTACTTC.

The rearrangement links TRBV2 to TRBJ1-1, with a tentative D call TRBD1 (6 bases). CDR1 is SNHLY, CDR2 FYNNEI, per germline. This CDR3 contains 14 residues. Trimming shortened V by 2 bases and J by 0 bases, and 7 bases separated the two germline ends. The CDR3 DNA reads TGTGCCAGCAGTGAACAGGGGATGAACACTGAAGCTTTCTTT. It is translated as CASSEQGMNTEAFF.